The clone carrying this T cell receptor beta chain was observed many times. The data were taken from a study of T-cell reconstitution after alpha-beta-depleted transplantation in children. During its preparation, the TCRbeta library received unique molecular identifiers. TCRdb recomputed calls from the PCR reads with MiXCR, one row per CDR3 protein. The table has a few hundred thousand distinct CDR3 sequences, about a quarter seen once; the top ten hold approximately 2.5%. With 5 bases clipped from V and 3 bases from J, the junction kept 6 bases outside the gene matches. The CDR3 extends over 15 amino acids. From germline, CDR1 is SGHTA and CDR2 FQGNSA.

The rearrangement joins TRBV7-2 to TRBJ2-7, with TRBD2 matching 11 bases. The starting material was PBMCs, obtained before TCRalphabeta/CD19-depleted stem cell transplant. The receptor was derived from a girl aged 2-10 years with Fanconi anemia, due to receive a stem cell transplant. The CDR3 DNA reads TGTGCCAGCAGCCCCCTGACTAGCGGGAACTACGAGCAGTACTTC. Translation: CASSPLTSGNYEQYF.